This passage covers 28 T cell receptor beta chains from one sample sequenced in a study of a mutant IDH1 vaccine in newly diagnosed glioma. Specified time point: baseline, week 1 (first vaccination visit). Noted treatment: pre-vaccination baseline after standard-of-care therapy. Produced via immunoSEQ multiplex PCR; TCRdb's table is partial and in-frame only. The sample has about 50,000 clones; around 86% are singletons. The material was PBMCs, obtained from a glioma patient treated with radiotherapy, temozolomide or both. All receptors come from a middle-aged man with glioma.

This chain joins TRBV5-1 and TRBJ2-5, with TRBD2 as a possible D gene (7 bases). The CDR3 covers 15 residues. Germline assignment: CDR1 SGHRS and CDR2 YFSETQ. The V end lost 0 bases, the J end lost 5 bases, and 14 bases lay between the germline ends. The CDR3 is CASSLAGARGETQYF. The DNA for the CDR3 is TGCGCCAGCAGCTTGGCAGGGGCGCGGGGGGAGACCCAGTACTTC.

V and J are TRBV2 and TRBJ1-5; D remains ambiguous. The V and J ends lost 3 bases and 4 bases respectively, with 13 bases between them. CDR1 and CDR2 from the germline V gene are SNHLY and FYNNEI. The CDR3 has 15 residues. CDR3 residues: CASSEDSLLNQPQHF. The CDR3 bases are TGTGCCAGCAGTGAGGATAGTCTTTTGAATCAGCCCCAGCATTTT. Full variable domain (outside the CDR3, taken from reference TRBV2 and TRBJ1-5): EPEVTQTPSHQVTQMGQEVILRCVPISNHLYFYWYRQILGQKVEFLVSFYNNEISEKSEIFDDQFSVERPDGSNFTLKIRSTKLEDSAMYFCASSEDSLLNQPQHFGDGTRLSIL.

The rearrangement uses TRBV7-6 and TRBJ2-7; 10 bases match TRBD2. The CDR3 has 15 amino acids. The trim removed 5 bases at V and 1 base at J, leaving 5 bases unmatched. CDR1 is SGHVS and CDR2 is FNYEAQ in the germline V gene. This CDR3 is CASSQREGVSYEQYF. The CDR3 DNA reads TGTGCCAGCAGCCAGCGGGAGGGAGTTTCCTACGAGCAGTACTTC.

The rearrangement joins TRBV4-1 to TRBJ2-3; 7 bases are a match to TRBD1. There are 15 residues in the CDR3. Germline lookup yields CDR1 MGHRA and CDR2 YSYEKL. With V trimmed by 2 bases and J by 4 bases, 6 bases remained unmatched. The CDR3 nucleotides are TGCGCCAGCAGCCAACGACAGGGAAGGTCAGATACGCAGTATTTT. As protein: CASSQRQGRSDTQYF.

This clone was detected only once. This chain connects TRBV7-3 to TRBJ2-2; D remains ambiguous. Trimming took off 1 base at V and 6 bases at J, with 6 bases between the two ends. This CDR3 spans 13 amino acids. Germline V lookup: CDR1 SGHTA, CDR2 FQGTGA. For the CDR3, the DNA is TGTGCCAGCAGCTTAAGGCCCTCCGGGGAGCTGTTTTTT. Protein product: CASSLRPSGELFF.

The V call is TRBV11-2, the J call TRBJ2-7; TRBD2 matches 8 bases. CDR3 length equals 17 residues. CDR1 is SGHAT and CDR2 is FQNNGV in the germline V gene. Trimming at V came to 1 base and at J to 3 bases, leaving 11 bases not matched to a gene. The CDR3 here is CASSLGGLATIHYEQYF. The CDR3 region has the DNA TGTGCCAGCAGCTTAGGAGGACTAGCCACAATCCACTACGAGCAGTACTTC. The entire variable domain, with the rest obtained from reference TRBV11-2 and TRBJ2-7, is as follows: EAGVAQSPRYKIIEKRQSVAFWCNPISGHATLYWYQQILGQGPKLLIQFQNNGVVDDSQLPKDRFSAERLKGVDSTLKIQPAKLEDSAVYLCASSLGGLATIHYEQYFGPGTRLTVT.

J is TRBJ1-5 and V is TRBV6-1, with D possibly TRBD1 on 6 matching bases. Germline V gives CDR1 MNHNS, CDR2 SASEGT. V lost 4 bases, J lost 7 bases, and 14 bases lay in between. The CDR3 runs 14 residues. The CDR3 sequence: CASSVDRWDQPQHF. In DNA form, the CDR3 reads TGTGCCAGCAGTGTCGACAGGTGGGACCAGCCCCAGCATTTT.

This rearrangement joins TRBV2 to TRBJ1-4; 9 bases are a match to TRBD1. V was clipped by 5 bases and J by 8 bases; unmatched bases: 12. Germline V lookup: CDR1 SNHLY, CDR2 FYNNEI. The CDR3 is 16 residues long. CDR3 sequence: CASSSGTGFEKEKLFF. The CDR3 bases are TGTGCCAGCAGTTCAGGGACAGGGTTCGAGAAGGAAAAACTGTTTTTT.

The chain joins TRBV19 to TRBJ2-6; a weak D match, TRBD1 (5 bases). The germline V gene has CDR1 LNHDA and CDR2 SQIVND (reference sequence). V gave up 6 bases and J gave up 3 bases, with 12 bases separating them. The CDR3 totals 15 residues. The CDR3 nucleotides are TGTGCCAGTAGCAGTGGGCAGGGTGGGGCCAACGTCCTGACTTTC. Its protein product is CASSSGQGGANVLTF.

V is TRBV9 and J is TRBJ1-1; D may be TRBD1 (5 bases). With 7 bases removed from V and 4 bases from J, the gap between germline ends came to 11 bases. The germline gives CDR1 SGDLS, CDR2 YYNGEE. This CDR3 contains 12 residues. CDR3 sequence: CASGLGGTEAFF. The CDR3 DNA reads TGTGCCAGCGGACTCGGGGGCACTGAAGCTTTCTTT.

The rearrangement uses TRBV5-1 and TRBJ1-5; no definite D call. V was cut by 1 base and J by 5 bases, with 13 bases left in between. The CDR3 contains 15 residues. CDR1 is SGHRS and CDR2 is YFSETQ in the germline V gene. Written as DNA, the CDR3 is TGCGCCAGCAGCTTGTCGGGTTCGAGCCATCAGCCCCAGCATTTT. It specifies CASSLSGSSHQPQHF.

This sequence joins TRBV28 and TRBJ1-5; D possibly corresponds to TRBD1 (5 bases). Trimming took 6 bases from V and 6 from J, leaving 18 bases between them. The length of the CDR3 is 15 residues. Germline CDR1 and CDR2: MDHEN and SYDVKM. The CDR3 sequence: CASRVGLHPGQPQHF. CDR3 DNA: TGTGCCAGCAGAGTGGGACTCCATCCTGGTCAGCCCCAGCATTTT.

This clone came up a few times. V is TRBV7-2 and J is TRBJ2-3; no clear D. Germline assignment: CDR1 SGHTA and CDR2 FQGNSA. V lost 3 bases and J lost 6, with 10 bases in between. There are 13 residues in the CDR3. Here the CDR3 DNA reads TGTGCCAGCAGCTTCGGTTTCGGGGATACGCAGTATTTT. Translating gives CASSFGFGDTQYF.

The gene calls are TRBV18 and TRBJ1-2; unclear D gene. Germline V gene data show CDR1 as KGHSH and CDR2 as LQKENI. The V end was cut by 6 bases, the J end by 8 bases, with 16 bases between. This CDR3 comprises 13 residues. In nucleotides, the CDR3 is TGTGCCAGCTCTCCGGGTGAGGGAAGCGGCTACACCTTC. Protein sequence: CASSPGEGSGYTF.

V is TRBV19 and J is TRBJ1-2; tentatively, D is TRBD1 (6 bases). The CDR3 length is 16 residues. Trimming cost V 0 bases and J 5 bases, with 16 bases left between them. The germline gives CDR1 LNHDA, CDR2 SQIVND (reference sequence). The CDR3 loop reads CASSIELGGRSYGYTF. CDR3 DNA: TGTGCCAGTAGTATAGAGCTCGGGGGCCGCTCTTATGGCTACACCTTC.

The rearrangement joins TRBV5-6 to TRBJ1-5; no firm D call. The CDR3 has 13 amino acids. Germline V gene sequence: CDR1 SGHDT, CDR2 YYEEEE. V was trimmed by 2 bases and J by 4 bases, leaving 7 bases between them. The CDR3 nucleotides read TGTGCCAGCAGCTTTTCGTGGAATCAGCCCCAGCATTTT. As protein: CASSFSWNQPQHF. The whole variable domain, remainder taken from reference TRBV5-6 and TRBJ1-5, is DAGVTQSPTHLIKTRGQQVTLRCSPKSGHDTVSWYQQALGQGPQFIFQYYEEEERQRGNFPDRFSGHQFPNYSSELNVNALLLGDSALYLCASSFSWNQPQHFGDGTRLSIL.

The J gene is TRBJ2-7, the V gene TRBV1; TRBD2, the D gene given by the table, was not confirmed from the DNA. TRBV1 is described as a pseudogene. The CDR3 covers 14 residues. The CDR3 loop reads CTSSLTSGKEEQYF. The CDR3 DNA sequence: TGCACCAGCAGCCTGACTAGCGGGAAGGAAGAGCAGTACTTC.

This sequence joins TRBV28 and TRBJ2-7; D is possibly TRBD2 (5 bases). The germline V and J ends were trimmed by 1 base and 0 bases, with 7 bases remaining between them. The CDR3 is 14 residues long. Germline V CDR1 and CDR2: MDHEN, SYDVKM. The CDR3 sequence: CASSLYSASYEQYF. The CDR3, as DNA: TGTGCCAGCAGTTTATATAGCGCCTCCTACGAGCAGTACTTC. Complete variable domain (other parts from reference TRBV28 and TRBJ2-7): DVKVTQSSRYLVKRTGEKVFLECVQDMDHENMFWYRQDPGLGLRLIYFSYDVKMKEKGDIPEGYSVSREKKERFSLILESASTNQTSMYLCASSLYSASYEQYFGPGTRLTVT.

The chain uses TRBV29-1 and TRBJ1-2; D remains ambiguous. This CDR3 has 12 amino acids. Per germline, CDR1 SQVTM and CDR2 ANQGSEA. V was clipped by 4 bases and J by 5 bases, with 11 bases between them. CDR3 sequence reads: CSVGVGGYGYTF. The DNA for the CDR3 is TGCAGCGTTGGAGTCGGCGGGTATGGCTACACCTTC.

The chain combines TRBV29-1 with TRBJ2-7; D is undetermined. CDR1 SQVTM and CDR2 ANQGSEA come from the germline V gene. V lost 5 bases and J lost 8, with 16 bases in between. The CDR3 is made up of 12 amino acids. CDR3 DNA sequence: TGCAGCGTTCCAACAGATTCGGCCAAGCAGTACTTC. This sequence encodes CSVPTDSAKQYF.

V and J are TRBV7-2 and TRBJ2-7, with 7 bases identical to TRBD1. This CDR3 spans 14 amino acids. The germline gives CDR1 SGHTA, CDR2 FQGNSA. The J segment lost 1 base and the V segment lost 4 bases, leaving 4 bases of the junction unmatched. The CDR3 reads CASSSGQASYEQYF. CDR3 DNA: TGTGCCAGCAGCTCCGGACAGGCTTCCTACGAGCAGTACTTC.

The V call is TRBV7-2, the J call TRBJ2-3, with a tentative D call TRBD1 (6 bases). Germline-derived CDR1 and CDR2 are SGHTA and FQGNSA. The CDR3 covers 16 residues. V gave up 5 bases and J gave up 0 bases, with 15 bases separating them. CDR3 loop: CASSPGQLISTDTQYF. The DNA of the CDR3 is TGTGCCAGCAGCCCCGGACAGTTAATTAGCACAGATACGCAGTATTTT.

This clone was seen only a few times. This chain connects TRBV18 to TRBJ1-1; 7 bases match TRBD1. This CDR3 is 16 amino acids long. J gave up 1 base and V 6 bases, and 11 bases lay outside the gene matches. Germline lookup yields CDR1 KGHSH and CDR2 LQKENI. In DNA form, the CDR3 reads TGTGCCAGCTCGTCAGGGACAGCCCCCGGGAACACTGAAGCTTTCTTT. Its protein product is CASSSGTAPGNTEAFF.

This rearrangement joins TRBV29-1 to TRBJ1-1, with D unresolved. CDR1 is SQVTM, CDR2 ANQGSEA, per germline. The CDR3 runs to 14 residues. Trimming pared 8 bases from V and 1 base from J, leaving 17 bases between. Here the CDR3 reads CSSRRNSQNTEAFF. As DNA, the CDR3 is TGCAGCTCCCGGCGGAACAGCCAGAACACTGAAGCTTTCTTT.

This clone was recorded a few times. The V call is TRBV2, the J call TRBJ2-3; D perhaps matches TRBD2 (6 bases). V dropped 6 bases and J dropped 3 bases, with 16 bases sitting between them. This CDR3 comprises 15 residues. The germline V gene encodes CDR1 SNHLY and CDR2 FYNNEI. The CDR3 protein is CASREGMGRTDTQYF. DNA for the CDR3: TGTGCCAGCAGGGAGGGAATGGGGAGAACAGATACGCAGTATTTT.

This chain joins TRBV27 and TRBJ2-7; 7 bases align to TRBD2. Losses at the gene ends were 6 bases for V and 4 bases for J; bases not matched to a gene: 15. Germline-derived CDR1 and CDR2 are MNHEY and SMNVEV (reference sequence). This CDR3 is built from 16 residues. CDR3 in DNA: TGTGCCAGCAGACAGGTATCCTTCGGGAGGTCATACGAGCAGTACTTC. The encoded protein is CASRQVSFGRSYEQYF.

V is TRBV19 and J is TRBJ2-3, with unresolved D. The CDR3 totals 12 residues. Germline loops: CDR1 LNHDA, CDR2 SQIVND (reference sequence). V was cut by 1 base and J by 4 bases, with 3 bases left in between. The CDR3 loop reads CASSIAADTQYF. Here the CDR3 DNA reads TGTGCCAGTAGTATAGCCGCAGATACGCAGTATTTT.

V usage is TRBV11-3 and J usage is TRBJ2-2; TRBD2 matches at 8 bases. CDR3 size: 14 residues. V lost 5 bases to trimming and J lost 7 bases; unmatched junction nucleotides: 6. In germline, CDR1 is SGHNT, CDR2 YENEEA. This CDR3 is CASSPTSGVGELFF. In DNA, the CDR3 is TGTGCCAGCAGCCCCACTAGCGGCGTCGGGGAGCTGTTTTTT.